Listed here are 21 T cell receptor beta chains from one sample, sequenced in a study of blood T cell repertoires in COVID-19. The repertoire was sequenced with immunoSEQ multiplex PCR; TCRdb's copy has only in-frame clones and lacks some. Of around 140,000 clones listed, 80% to 90% were seen once; the top ten hold approximately 1.5%. Input material: peripheral blood. The receptors derive from a woman in her fifties or sixties with acute or convalescent COVID-19.

The chain couples TRBV4-1 to TRBJ1-4, with a tentative D call TRBD1 (6 bases). The germline V gene has CDR1 MGHRA and CDR2 YSYEKL. Trimming took 0 bases from V and 7 from J, leaving 21 bases between them. This CDR3 spans 18 amino acids. The DNA for the CDR3 is TGCGCCAGCAGCCAAGATACTTCCTCAGGGGCGGGGGGTGAAAAACTGTTTTTT. Protein sequence: CASSQDTSSGAGGEKLFF.

The chain uses TRBV7-8 and TRBJ2-2; D is possibly TRBD1 (6 bases). The CDR3 consists of 17 residues. Germline-derived CDR1 and CDR2 are SGHVS and FQNEAQ. The V end lost 5 bases, the J end lost 4 bases, and 20 bases lay between the germline ends. The CDR3 sequence: CASSRRAGPRGTGELFF. CDR3 DNA sequence: TGTGCCAGCAGCCGTCGCGCAGGGCCCAGGGGCACCGGGGAGCTGTTTTTT.

This chain connects TRBV9 to TRBJ1-5; 9 positions match TRBD1. V lost 3 bases and J lost 7; bases outside the gene matches: 5. The CDR3 has 14 residues. Per the germline V gene, CDR1 is SGDLS and CDR2 is YYNGEE. The CDR3 nucleotides read TGTGCCAGCAGCGAGGGGACAGGGCCCCAGCCCCAGCATTTT. Its translation: CASSEGTGPQPQHF.

V usage is TRBV24-1 and J usage is TRBJ1-2, with 8 bases fitting TRBD1. The trim removed 3 bases at V and 4 bases at J, leaving 6 bases unmatched. Per the germline V gene, CDR1 is KGHDR and CDR2 is SFDVKD. The CDR3 consists of 15 residues. CDR3: CATSDGPTGVYGYTF. CDR3 sequence (DNA): TGTGCCACCAGTGATGGGCCGACAGGGGTCTATGGCTACACCTTC.

Only a few counts were recorded for this clone. The genes are TRBV30 and TRBJ1-5, with D possibly matching TRBD1 (5 bases). V shed 1 base and J shed 0 bases, with 19 bases lying between them. Germline values: CDR1 GTSNPN, CDR2 SVGIG (reference sequence). This CDR3 has 18 amino acids. This CDR3 is CAWSERDRLVYSNQPQHF. CDR3 nucleotides: TGTGCCTGGAGTGAGAGAGACAGACTTGTTTATAGCAATCAGCCCCAGCATTTT.

The rearrangement links TRBV27 to TRBJ1-6, with D possibly TRBD1 on 6 matching bases. Trimming pared 8 bases from V and 10 bases from J, leaving 15 bases between. The CDR3 loop spans 13 amino acids. Germline-derived CDR1 and CDR2 are MNHEY and SMNVEV (reference sequence). The CDR3 sequence is CASGWTAGSPLHF. CDR3 DNA: TGTGCCAGCGGGTGGACAGCTGGATCACCCCTCCACTTT.

The chain combines TRBV19 with TRBJ2-1; D remains ambiguous. V gave up 9 bases and J gave up 6 bases, with 15 bases separating them. CDR1 and CDR2 (germline): LNHDA, SQIVND (reference sequence). The CDR3 spans 13 residues. CDR3 sequence: CASSLSPFNEQFF. DNA for the CDR3: TGTGCCAGCAGTCTTTCCCCTTTCAATGAGCAGTTCTTC.

V usage is TRBV2 and J usage is TRBJ1-2; unclear D gene. The CDR3 extends over 12 amino acids. Germline V gives CDR1 SNHLY, CDR2 FYNNEI. Trimming stripped 6 bases from V and 8 bases from J, with 13 bases between. This CDR3 is CASSPEAQGYTF. CDR3 sequence (DNA): TGTGCCAGCAGCCCGGAGGCGCAGGGCTACACCTTC.

This clone is a singleton in its sample. J is TRBJ2-7 and V is TRBV3-1 (or the pseudogene TRBV3-2), with 9 nucleotides matching TRBD1. CDR1 is LGHDT, CDR2 YNNKEL, per germline (reference sequence). J lost 4 bases, V lost 3 bases, and 4 bases had no gene match. This CDR3 region has 14 residues. The CDR3 protein is CASSHGTGTYEQYF. CDR3 bases: TGTGCCAGCAGCCATGGGACAGGGACTTACGAGCAGTACTTC.

The chain has TRBV9 and TRBJ2-1; 10 positions match TRBD2. CDR1 and CDR2 from the germline V gene are SGDLS and YYNGEE. V shed 2 bases, J shed 6 bases, and the junction held 8 bases outside the gene matches. The CDR3 loop spans 16 amino acids. The CDR3 loop is CASSVTLAGAGNEQFF. For the CDR3, the DNA is TGTGCCAGCAGCGTCACCCTAGCGGGAGCAGGCAATGAGCAGTTCTTC. The complete variable domain, with remaining parts taken from reference TRBV9 and TRBJ2-1, reads DSGVTQTPKHLITATGQRVTLRCSPRSGDLSVYWYQQSLDQGLQFLIQYYNGEERAKGNILERFSAQQFPDLHSELNLSSLELGDSALYFCASSVTLAGAGNEQFFGPGTRLTVL.

The chain employs TRBV7-9 and TRBJ1-1; D remains unclear. V dropped 5 bases and J dropped 1 base, with 17 bases sitting between them. The CDR3 has 16 residues. Germline V gene lookup returns CDR1 SEHNR and CDR2 FQNEAQ (reference sequence). The CDR3 sequence is CASSPSEGMRNTEAFF. The DNA for the CDR3 is TGTGCCAGCAGCCCCAGTGAGGGCATGCGGAACACTGAAGCTTTCTTT. Using reference TRBV7-9 and TRBJ1-1 for the parts outside the CDR3, the full variable domain is DTGVSQNPRHKITKRGQNVTFRCDPISEHNRLYWYRQTLGQGPEFLTYFQNEAQLEKSRLLSDRFSAERPKGSFSTLEIQRTEQGDSAMYLCASSPSEGMRNTEAFFGQGTRLTVV.

V gene TRBV15 combines with J gene TRBJ1-5; TRBD1 might be the D (6 bases). V lost 3 bases and J lost 0, with 9 bases in between. Germline assignment: CDR1 LNHNV and CDR2 YYDKDF (reference sequence). This CDR3 is 15 amino acids long. CDR3 coding DNA: TGTGCCACCAGCAGCAGGGGTTATAGCAATCAGCCCCAGCATTTT. Translating gives CATSSRGYSNQPQHF. Complete variable domain (other parts from reference TRBV15 and TRBJ1-5): DAMVIQNPRYQVTQFGKPVTLSCSQTLNHNVMYWYQQKSSQAPKLLFHYYDKDFNNEADTPDNFQSRRPNTSFCFLDIRSPGLGDTAMYLCATSSRGYSNQPQHFGDGTRLSIL.

In its sample, this clone was seen a few times. The CDR3 nucleotides are TGTGCCAGCAGCTTAGGGGAGCCCGGGCGGCCCCAAGAGACCCAGTACTTC. Translating it yields CASSLGEPGRPQETQYF. This rearrangement joins TRBV11-3 to TRBJ2-5; the D gene is possibly TRBD2 (5 bases). Germline V gene data show CDR1 as SGHNT and CDR2 as YENEEA. V gave up 1 base and J gave up 1 base, with 16 bases separating them. This CDR3 is built from 17 residues.

This chain uses TRBV19 with TRBJ1-5; 8 nucleotides match TRBD1. Germline V CDR1 and CDR2: LNHDA, SQIVND (reference sequence). V trimming: 3 bases; J trimming: 7 bases; junction bases outside the gene matches: 8. The CDR3 totals 15 residues. The CDR3 sequence: CASSIFSTGAQPQHF. The CDR3 bases are TGTGCCAGTAGTATTTTTTCGACAGGGGCGCAGCCCCAGCATTTT.

A single count supports this clone. The V and J genes are TRBV7-3 and TRBJ1-1; a possible D gene is TRBD1 (6 bases). The V end was cut by 5 bases, the J end by 1 base, with 11 bases between. Germline V gives CDR1 SGHTA, CDR2 FQGTGA. The CDR3 totals 14 residues. The CDR3 DNA sequence: TGTGCCAGCAGCCCGGGACACCAGAACACTGAAGCTTTCTTT. Translating gives CASSPGHQNTEAFF.

This clone was recorded only once. The rearrangement uses TRBV27 and TRBJ2-7; TRBD1 matches at 7 bases. The CDR3 is 15 amino acids. Germline trimming cut 0 bases from V and 3 bases from J; bases unmatched to any gene: 5. Germline V lookup: CDR1 MNHEY, CDR2 SMNVEV (reference sequence). The CDR3: CASSLSPGQSYEQYF. As DNA, the CDR3 is TGTGCCAGCAGTTTATCCCCGGGACAGAGCTACGAGCAGTACTTC.

The rearrangement uses TRBV2 and TRBJ1-2, with D possibly being TRBD1 (6 bases). The germline V and J ends were trimmed by 3 bases and 2 bases, with 16 bases remaining between them. The CDR3 has 16 amino acids. Germline assignment: CDR1 SNHLY and CDR2 FYNNEI. The CDR3 DNA follows: TGTGCCAGCAGTGAGCCCGGGACATCCGGGAACTATGGCTACACCTTC. It yields the protein CASSEPGTSGNYGYTF. The full variable domain, its missing parts supplied by reference TRBV2 and TRBJ1-2, is EPEVTQTPSHQVTQMGQEVILRCVPISNHLYFYWYRQILGQKVEFLVSFYNNEISEKSEIFDDQFSVERPDGSNFTLKIRSTKLEDSAMYFCASSEPGTSGNYGYTFGSGTRLTVV.

The genes are TRBV19 and TRBJ2-2; tentative D call: TRBD2 (6 bases). The CDR3 length is 16 residues. V was clipped by 7 bases and J by 2 bases, with 17 bases between them. CDR1 is LNHDA, CDR2 SQIVND, per germline (reference sequence). The CDR3: CASTEWGVANTGELFF. The CDR3 coding sequence is TGTGCCAGTACCGAGTGGGGGGTTGCTAACACCGGGGAGCTGTTTTTT.

This chain connects TRBV19 to TRBJ1-5; D perhaps matches TRBD1 (5 bases). This CDR3 region has 17 residues. The V end was cut by 0 bases, the J end by 2 bases, with 14 bases between. CDR1 and CDR2 (germline): LNHDA, SQIVND (reference sequence). Here the CDR3 reads CASSIDRARVGNQPQHF. The DNA for the CDR3 is TGTGCCAGTAGTATAGATCGGGCCAGGGTTGGCAATCAGCCCCAGCATTTT.

The chain links TRBV19 to TRBJ1-2; TRBD1 aligns across 7 bases. CDR3 length equals 16 residues. Trimming removed 5 bases from V and 1 base from J; junction bases left unmatched: 10. Germline CDR1 and CDR2: LNHDA and SQIVND (reference sequence). The CDR3 region is CASSSPSGTVNYGYTF. CDR3 in DNA: TGTGCCAGTAGTTCGCCCTCCGGGACAGTTAACTATGGCTACACCTTC.

The chain carries TRBV18 and TRBJ2-4, with D possibly being TRBD1 (6 bases). CDR3 size: 13 residues. Germline loops: CDR1 KGHSH, CDR2 LQKENI. V was cut by 5 bases and J by 7 bases, with 12 bases left in between. This CDR3 reads CASSAGTRNIQYF. The CDR3 nucleotides are TGTGCCAGCTCAGCTGGGACACGGAACATTCAGTACTTC.